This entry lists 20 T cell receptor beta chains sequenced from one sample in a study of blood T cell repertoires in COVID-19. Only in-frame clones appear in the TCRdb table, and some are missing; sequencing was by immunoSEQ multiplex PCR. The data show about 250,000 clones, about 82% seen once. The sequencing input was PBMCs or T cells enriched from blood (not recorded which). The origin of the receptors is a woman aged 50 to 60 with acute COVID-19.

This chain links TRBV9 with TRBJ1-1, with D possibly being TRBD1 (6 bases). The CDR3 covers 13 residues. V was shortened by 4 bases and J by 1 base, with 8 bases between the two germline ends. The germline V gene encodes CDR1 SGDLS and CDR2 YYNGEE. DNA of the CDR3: TGTGCCAGCAGCTTGGACAGGAACACTGAAGCTTTCTTT. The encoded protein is CASSLDRNTEAFF.

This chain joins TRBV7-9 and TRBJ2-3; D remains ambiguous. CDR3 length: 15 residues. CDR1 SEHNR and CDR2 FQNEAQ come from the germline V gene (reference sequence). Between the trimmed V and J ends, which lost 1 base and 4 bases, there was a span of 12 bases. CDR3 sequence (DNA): TGTGCCAGCAGCTTAGGACACCACTGGGCAGATACGCAGTATTTT. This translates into CASSLGHHWADTQYF.

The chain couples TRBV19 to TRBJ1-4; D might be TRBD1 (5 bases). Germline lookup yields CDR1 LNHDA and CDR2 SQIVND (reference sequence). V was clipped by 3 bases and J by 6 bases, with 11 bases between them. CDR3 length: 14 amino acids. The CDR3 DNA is TGTGCCAGTAGTATCCGATTAGGGGATGAAAAACTGTTTTTT. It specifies CASSIRLGDEKLFF.

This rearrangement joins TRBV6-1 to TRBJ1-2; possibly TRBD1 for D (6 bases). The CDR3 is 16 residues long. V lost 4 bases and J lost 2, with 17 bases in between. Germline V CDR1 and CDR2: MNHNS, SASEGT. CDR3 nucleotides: TGTGCCAGCAGTGCGCGGACAGCGACTTTCAACTATGGCTACACCTTC. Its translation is CASSARTATFNYGYTF.

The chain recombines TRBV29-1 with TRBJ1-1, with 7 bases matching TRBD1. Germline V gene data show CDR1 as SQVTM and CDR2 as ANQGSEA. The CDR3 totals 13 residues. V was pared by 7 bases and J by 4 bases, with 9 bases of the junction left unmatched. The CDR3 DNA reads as TGCAGCGCCGATACAGGGGCGGGCACTGAAGCTTTCTTT. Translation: CSADTGAGTEAFF.

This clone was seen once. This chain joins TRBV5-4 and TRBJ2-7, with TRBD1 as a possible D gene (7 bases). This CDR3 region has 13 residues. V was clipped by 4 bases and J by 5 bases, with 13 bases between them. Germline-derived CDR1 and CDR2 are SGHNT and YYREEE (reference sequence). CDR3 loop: CASSLQGRHEQYF. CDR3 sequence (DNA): TGTGCCAGCAGCCTACAGGGGAGGCACGAGCAGTACTTC.

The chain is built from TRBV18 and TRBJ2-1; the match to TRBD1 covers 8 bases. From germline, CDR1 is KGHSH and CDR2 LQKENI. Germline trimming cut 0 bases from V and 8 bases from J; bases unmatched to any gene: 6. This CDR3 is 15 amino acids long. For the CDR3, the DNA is TGTGCCAGCTCACCACCGGGGACAGGTGGCCATGAGCAGTTCTTC. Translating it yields CASSPPGTGGHEQFF.

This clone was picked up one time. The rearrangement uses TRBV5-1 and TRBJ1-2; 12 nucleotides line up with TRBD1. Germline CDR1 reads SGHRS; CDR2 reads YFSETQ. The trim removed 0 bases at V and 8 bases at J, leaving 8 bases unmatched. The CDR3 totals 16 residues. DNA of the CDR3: TGCGCCAGCAGCTTGGCAGGGACAGGGGGCGGCGGCGGCTACACCTTC. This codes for CASSLAGTGGGGGYTF. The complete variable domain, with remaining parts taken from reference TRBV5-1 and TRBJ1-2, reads KAGVTQTPRYLIKTRGQQVTLSCSPISGHRSVSWYQQTPGQGLQFLFEYFSETQRNKGNFPGRFSGRQFSNSRSEMNVSTLELGDSALYLCASSLAGTGGGGGYTFGSGTRLTVV.

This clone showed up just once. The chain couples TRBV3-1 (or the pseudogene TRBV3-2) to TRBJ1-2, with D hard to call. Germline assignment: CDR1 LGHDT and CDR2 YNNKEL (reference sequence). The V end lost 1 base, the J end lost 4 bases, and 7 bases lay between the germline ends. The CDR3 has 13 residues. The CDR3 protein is CASSQVKSYGYTF. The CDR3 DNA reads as TGTGCCAGCAGCCAAGTAAAGAGCTATGGCTACACCTTC.

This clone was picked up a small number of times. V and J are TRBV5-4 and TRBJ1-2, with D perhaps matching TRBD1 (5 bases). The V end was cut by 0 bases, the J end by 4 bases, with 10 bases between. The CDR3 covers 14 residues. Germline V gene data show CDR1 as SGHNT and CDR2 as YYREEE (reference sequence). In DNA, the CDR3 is TGTGCCAGCAGCTTGGGTCCAGGGTTCTATGGCTACACCTTC. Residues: CASSLGPGFYGYTF.

The CDR3 sequence: CAIKGGQADNEQFF. The CDR3 DNA reads as TGTGCCATCAAGGGGGGACAGGCAGACAATGAGCAGTTCTTC. The V gene is TRBV10-3, the J gene TRBJ2-1; the match to TRBD1 covers 8 bases. The CDR3 covers 14 residues. Germline CDR1 is ENHRY and CDR2 is SYGVKD. Germline trimming cut 7 bases from V and 5 bases from J; bases unmatched to any gene: 7.

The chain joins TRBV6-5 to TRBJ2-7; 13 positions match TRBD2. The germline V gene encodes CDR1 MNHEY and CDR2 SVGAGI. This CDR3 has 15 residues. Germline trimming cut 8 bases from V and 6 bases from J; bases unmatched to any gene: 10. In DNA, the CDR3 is TGTGCCAGCGGGACTAGCGGGGTTTCTAGGGGCGAGCAGTACTTC. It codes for CASGTSGVSRGEQYF.

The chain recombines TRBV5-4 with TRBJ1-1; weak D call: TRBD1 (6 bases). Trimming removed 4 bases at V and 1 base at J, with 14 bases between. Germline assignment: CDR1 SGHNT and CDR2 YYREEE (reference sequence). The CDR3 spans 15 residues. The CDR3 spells CASSGSRGQNTEAFF. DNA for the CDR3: TGTGCCAGCAGCGGATCACGGGGACAGAACACTGAAGCTTTCTTT.

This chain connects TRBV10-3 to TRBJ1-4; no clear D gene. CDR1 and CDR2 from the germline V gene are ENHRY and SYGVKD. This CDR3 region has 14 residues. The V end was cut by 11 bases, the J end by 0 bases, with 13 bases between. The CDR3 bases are TGTGCCGCCGGCCGCGGGACAACTAATGAAAAACTGTTTTTT. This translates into CAAGRGTTNEKLFF.

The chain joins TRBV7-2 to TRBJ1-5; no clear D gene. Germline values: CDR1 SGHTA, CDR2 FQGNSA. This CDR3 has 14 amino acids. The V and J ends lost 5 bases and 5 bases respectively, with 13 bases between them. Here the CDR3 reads CASSQDGVDQPQHF. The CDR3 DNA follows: TGTGCCAGCAGCCAAGACGGAGTGGATCAGCCCCAGCATTTT.

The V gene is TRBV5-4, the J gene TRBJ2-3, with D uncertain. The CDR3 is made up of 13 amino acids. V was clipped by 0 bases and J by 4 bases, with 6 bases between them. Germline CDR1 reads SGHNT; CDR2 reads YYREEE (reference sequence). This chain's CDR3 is CASSLGGPDTQYF. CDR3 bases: TGTGCCAGCAGCTTGGGTGGCCCAGATACGCAGTATTTT. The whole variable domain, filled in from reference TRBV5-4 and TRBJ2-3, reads ETGVTQSPTHLIKTRGQQVTLRCSSQSGHNTVSWYQQALGQGPQFIFQYYREEENGRGNFPPRFSGLQFPNYSSELNVNALELDDSALYLCASSLGGPDTQYFGPGTRLTVL.

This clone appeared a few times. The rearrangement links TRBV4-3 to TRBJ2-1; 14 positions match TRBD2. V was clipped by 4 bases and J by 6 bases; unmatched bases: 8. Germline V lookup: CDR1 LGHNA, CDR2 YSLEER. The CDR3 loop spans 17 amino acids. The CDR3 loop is CASSPGLAGARRNEQFF. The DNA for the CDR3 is TGCGCCAGCAGCCCGGGACTAGCGGGGGCCCGGCGCAATGAGCAGTTCTTC.

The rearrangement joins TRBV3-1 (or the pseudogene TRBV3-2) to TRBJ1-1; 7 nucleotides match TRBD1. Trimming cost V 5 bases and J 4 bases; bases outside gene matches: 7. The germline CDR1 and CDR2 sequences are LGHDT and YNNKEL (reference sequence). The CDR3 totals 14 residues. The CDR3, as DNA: TGTGCCAGCAGCGGAAGACAGGGAGGCACTGAAGCTTTCTTT. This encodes CASSGRQGGTEAFF.

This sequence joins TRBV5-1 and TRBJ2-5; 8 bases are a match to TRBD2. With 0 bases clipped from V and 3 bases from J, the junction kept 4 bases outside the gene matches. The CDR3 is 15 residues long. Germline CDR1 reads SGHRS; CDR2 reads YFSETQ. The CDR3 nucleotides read TGCGCCAGCAGCTTGGATAGCGGGGCAAAAGAGACCCAGTACTTC. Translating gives CASSLDSGAKETQYF.

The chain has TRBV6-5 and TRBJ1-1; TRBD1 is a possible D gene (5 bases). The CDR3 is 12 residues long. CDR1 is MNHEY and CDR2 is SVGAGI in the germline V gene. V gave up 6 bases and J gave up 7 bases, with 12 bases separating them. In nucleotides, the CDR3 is TGTGCCAGCAGCCACGGGAGGGGTGAAGCTTTCTTT. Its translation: CASSHGRGEAFF.